Following are 26 T cell receptor beta chains from one sample sequenced in a study of blood T cell repertoires in COVID-19. Assay: immunoSEQ multiplex PCR; the TCRdb copy retains only in-frame clones and omits some. Here the sample spans more than 70,000 clones, about 90% being singletons. The sequencing input was peripheral blood. These receptors were taken from a man aged 50 or older with active COVID-19.

The chain has TRBV14 and TRBJ1-6; D is uncertain. The CDR3 has 16 residues. V lost 4 bases and J 2 bases, leaving 12 bases between the germline ends. The germline CDR1 and CDR2 sequences are SGHDN and FVKESK. The CDR3 sequence is CASSRQTSTYNSPLHF. The CDR3 bases are TGTGCCAGCAGCCGACAAACTTCCACCTATAATTCACCCCTCCACTTT.

This rearrangement joins TRBV7-9 to TRBJ2-1; D call uncertain. Per the germline V gene, CDR1 is SEHNR and CDR2 is FQNEAQ (reference sequence). The CDR3 has 12 residues. Trimming removed 5 bases at V and 12 bases at J, with 14 bases between. The CDR3 spells CASSLATLGQFF. The CDR3 nucleotides are TGTGCCAGCAGCCTTGCCACTCTTGGGCAGTTCTTC.

This chain links TRBV29-1 with TRBJ2-7; D is unclear. This CDR3 is 13 amino acids long. The germline V gene encodes CDR1 SQVTM and CDR2 ANQGSEA. The V end lost 4 bases, the J end lost 2 bases, and 12 bases lay between the germline ends. Here the CDR3 reads CSVVDFNPYEQYF. CDR3 sequence (DNA): TGCAGCGTTGTCGACTTCAACCCCTACGAGCAGTACTTC.

This clone was counted once. V gene TRBV3-1 (or the pseudogene TRBV3-2) combines with J gene TRBJ1-2; 7 bases line up with TRBD1. The V segment lost 4 bases and the J segment 0 bases; nucleotides outside the gene matches: 5. Germline V gene sequence: CDR1 LGHDT, CDR2 YNNKEL (reference sequence). This CDR3 contains 15 residues. The CDR3 is CASSPGQEANYGYTF. The CDR3 region has the DNA TGTGCCAGCAGCCCCGGACAGGAGGCTAACTATGGCTACACCTTC.

The V and J genes are TRBV21-1 and TRBJ1-2. TRBV21-1 is listed as a pseudogene. The CDR3 loop spans 13 amino acids. The CDR3 bases are TGTGCCAGCAGCAAACGGGTGAAATATGGCTACACCTTC. This codes for CASSKRVKYGYTF.

J is TRBJ1-3 and V is TRBV19, with 7 bases matching TRBD1. The V gene's germline CDR1 is LNHDA and CDR2 SQIVND (reference sequence). The CDR3 sequence is 16 residues long. V lost 7 bases, J lost 0 bases, and 9 bases stayed unmatched. CDR3 protein: CASTETGVSSGNTIYF. CDR3 bases: TGTGCCAGTACCGAAACAGGGGTGAGCTCTGGAAACACCATATATTTT.

Only one count was recorded for this clone. The rearrangement links TRBV7-9 to TRBJ1-1; D remains ambiguous. V lost 4 bases, J lost 0 bases, and 15 bases lay in between. The CDR3 is 16 residues long. In germline, CDR1 is SEHNR, CDR2 FQNEAQ (reference sequence). The CDR3 DNA follows: TGTGCCAGCAGCTCACCCCCCGGAGGGATGAACACTGAAGCTTTCTTT. It yields the protein CASSSPPGGMNTEAFF.

This clone occurred once. The CDR3 DNA is TGTGCCAGCAGTTACCCTCCGGGACAGGGGGCAGTTGAGCAGTTCTTC. Translating it yields CASSYPPGQGAVEQFF. The chain has TRBV6-2 or TRBV6-3 and TRBJ2-1, with TRBD1 matching over 12 bases. V dropped 2 bases and J dropped 9; count of bases not matched to a gene: 8. This CDR3 contains 16 residues. Looked up from germline, CDR1 is MNHEY and CDR2 is SVGEGT.

This clone showed up just once. The chain uses TRBV24-1 and TRBJ2-5; D perhaps matches TRBD2 (6 bases). The CDR3 is 16 residues long. V dropped 3 bases and J dropped 4 bases, with 17 bases sitting between them. Germline values: CDR1 KGHDR, CDR2 SFDVKD. CDR3 protein: CATSDGGRGTGETQYF. CDR3 DNA: TGTGCCACCAGTGATGGAGGGAGAGGAACGGGAGAGACCCAGTACTTC.

This rearrangement joins TRBV24-1 to TRBJ2-3, with D maybe TRBD2 (7 bases). V was clipped by 4 bases and J by 2 bases, with 18 bases between them. Looked up from germline, CDR1 is KGHDR and CDR2 is SFDVKD. The CDR3 consists of 17 residues. CDR3 sequence reads: CATSDQGGGPTTDTQYF. Written as DNA, the CDR3 is TGTGCCACCAGTGACCAAGGGGGGGGCCCTACCACAGATACGCAGTATTTT.

The chain joins TRBV28 to TRBJ2-3, with 11 bases lining up with TRBD1. Germline lookup yields CDR1 MDHEN and CDR2 SYDVKM. J lost 5 bases, V lost 8 bases, and 15 bases had no gene match. The CDR3 has 17 residues. In nucleotides, the CDR3 is TGTGCCAGCCTCCTATCCTTAGGACAGGGGGCCGTAGATACGCAGTATTTT. Translated: CASLLSLGQGAVDTQYF.

The chain uses TRBV2 and TRBJ1-2; 10 bases fit TRBD1. Per the germline V gene, CDR1 is SNHLY and CDR2 is FYNNEI. V lost 6 bases to trimming and J lost 5 bases; unmatched junction nucleotides: 12. There are 16 residues in the CDR3. CDR3: CASRRERGQGLYGYTF. The CDR3 region has the DNA TGTGCCAGCAGGAGGGAACGGGGACAGGGGTTATATGGCTACACCTTC.

This chain links TRBV28 with TRBJ2-7, with D possibly TRBD1 on 6 matching bases. This CDR3 is 17 amino acids long. Germline V lookup: CDR1 MDHEN, CDR2 SYDVKM. Between the trimmed V and J ends, which lost 2 bases and 5 bases, there was a span of 22 bases. CDR3 sequence: CASSLGRLTQGVHEQYF. For the CDR3, the DNA is TGTGCCAGCAGTTTAGGGAGACTCACACAGGGAGTCCACGAGCAGTACTTC.

The chain has TRBV9 and TRBJ1-2; D is uncertain. The germline gives CDR1 SGDLS, CDR2 YYNGEE. V was pared by 3 bases and J by 8 bases, with 17 bases between. The CDR3 totals 14 residues. For the CDR3, the DNA is TGTGCCAGCAGCGCCGGGTTAGCAGCTGGGGGCTACACCTTC. It translates to CASSAGLAAGGYTF. Using reference TRBV9 and TRBJ1-2 for the parts outside the CDR3, the full variable domain is DSGVTQTPKHLITATGQRVTLRCSPRSGDLSVYWYQQSLDQGLQFLIQYYNGEERAKGNILERFSAQQFPDLHSELNLSSLELGDSALYFCASSAGLAAGGYTFGSGTRLTVV.

The V call is TRBV7-2, the J call TRBJ2-2, with a weak D call TRBD1 (6 bases). CDR3 length equals 15 residues. V lost 4 bases to trimming and J lost 2 bases, with 11 bases between them. Germline assignment: CDR1 SGHTA and CDR2 FQGNSA. CDR3 sequence (DNA): TGTGCCAGCAGCTCGACAGGAATAAACACCGGGGAGCTGTTTTTT. This encodes CASSSTGINTGELFF.

This chain joins TRBV18 and TRBJ2-7; 11 bases are a match to TRBD2. Germline V CDR1 and CDR2: KGHSH, LQKENI. After removal of 2 bases from V and 4 bases from J, the junction contained 10 bases not matched to a gene. CDR3 size: 17 residues. The CDR3 spells CASSPSGTSGAIYEQYF. DNA for the CDR3: TGTGCCAGCTCACCATCCGGGACTAGCGGAGCCATATACGAGCAGTACTTC.

The CDR3 loop reads CASSLTGTGNTIYF. The CDR3, as DNA: TGTGCCAGCAGCTTAACAGGGACAGGAAACACCATATATTTT. V gene TRBV7-2 combines with J gene TRBJ1-3; the D gene is possibly TRBD1 (6 bases). The CDR3 runs 14 residues. Deletions cut 2 bases from V and 4 bases from J, with 9 bases between. CDR1 SGHTA and CDR2 FQGNSA come from the germline V gene.

The rearrangement uses TRBV19 and TRBJ1-6; D possibly corresponds to TRBD1 (6 bases). In germline, CDR1 is LNHDA, CDR2 SQIVND (reference sequence). This CDR3 spans 12 amino acids. The V end was cut by 11 bases, the J end by 9 bases, with 14 bases between. CDR3 sequence (DNA): TGTGCCGAGGGGGAGGGGACTTCACCCCTCCACTTT. Its protein product is CAEGEGTSPLHF.

The chain employs TRBV4-1 and TRBJ1-1, with D perhaps matching TRBD1 (6 bases). CDR1 is MGHRA, CDR2 YSYEKL, per germline. Trimming removed 1 base at V and 3 bases at J, with 6 bases between. CDR3 length: 13 amino acids. CDR3 in amino acids: CASSQGGHTEAFF. Here the CDR3 DNA reads TGCGCCAGCAGCCAAGGGGGGCACACTGAAGCTTTCTTT.

The chain uses TRBV6-2 or TRBV6-3 and TRBJ2-1; unclear D gene. The V and J ends lost 5 bases and 4 bases respectively, with 12 bases between them. Germline assignment: CDR1 MNHEY and CDR2 SVGEGT. This CDR3 comprises 14 residues. CDR3 sequence: CASSTGGLYNEQFF. Here the CDR3 DNA reads TGTGCCAGCAGTACCGGCGGCCTTTACAATGAGCAGTTCTTC.

V usage is TRBV11-2 and J usage is TRBJ2-3; 7 bases are shared with TRBD1. The trim removed 2 bases at V and 5 bases at J, leaving 10 bases unmatched. CDR1 and CDR2 from the germline V gene are SGHAT and FQNNGV. The CDR3 is 16 residues long. The chain's CDR3 is CASSLTGAVFGDTQYF. The CDR3 DNA is TGTGCCAGCAGCTTAACAGGGGCCGTTTTTGGAGATACGCAGTATTTT.

The chain links TRBV7-9 to TRBJ1-5; tentative D call: TRBD1 (6 bases). Between the trimmed V and J ends, which lost 1 base and 4 bases, there was a span of 20 bases. Germline V gene sequence: CDR1 SEHNR, CDR2 FQNEAQ (reference sequence). CDR3 length: 18 residues. CDR3: CASSLGGKQGITNQPQHF. CDR3 in DNA: TGTGCCAGCAGCTTAGGTGGAAAACAGGGAATCACAAATCAGCCCCAGCATTTT. Looking up the rest from reference TRBV7-9 and TRBJ1-5 gives the full variable domain: DTGVSQNPRHKITKRGQNVTFRCDPISEHNRLYWYRQTLGQGPEFLTYFQNEAQLEKSRLLSDRFSAERPKGSFSTLEIQRTEQGDSAMYLCASSLGGKQGITNQPQHFGDGTRLSIL.

The chain uses TRBV7-9 and TRBJ1-2; D perhaps matches TRBD1 (6 bases). Germline-derived CDR1 and CDR2 are SEHNR and FQNEAQ (reference sequence). This CDR3 is 14 amino acids long. Trimming pared 7 bases from V and 2 bases from J, leaving 14 bases between. The CDR3 loop reads CASTNTGINYGYTF. The CDR3 coding sequence is TGTGCCAGCACCAATACAGGGATAAACTATGGCTACACCTTC.

Concerning this clone: The junction does not match germline at one end; this may be a read error. The V call is TRBV7-3, the J call TRBJ2-1; 9 bases fit TRBD2. The CDR3 sequence is 15 residues long. CDR1 is SGHTA, CDR2 FQGTGA, per germline. CDR3 amino acids: CASSLMSGGTNGQFF. The CDR3, as DNA: TGTGCCAGCAGCTTAATGAGCGGGGGGACAAATGGGCAGTTCTTC. The full variable domain, its missing parts supplied by reference TRBV7-3 and TRBJ2-1, is GAGVSQTPSNKVTEKGKYVELRCDPISGHTALYWYRQSLGQGPEFLIYFQGTGAADDSGLPNDRFFAVRPEGSVSTLKIQRTERGDSAVYLCASSLMSGGTNGQFFGPGTRLTVL.

This chain connects TRBV4-3 to TRBJ2-7, with D perhaps TRBD1 (6 bases). The CDR3 loop spans 14 amino acids. Germline CDR1 reads LGHNA; CDR2 reads YSLEER. V lost 0 bases and J lost 6, with 12 bases in between. This CDR3 is CASSQEIQGGEQYF. CDR3 coding DNA: TGCGCCAGCAGCCAAGAGATACAGGGCGGCGAGCAGTACTTC.

The chain recombines TRBV9 with TRBJ2-3; TRBD2 matches 7 bases. Trimming took 4 bases from V and 0 from J; bases not matched to a gene: 14. Germline CDR1 and CDR2: SGDLS and YYNGEE. The CDR3 extends over 18 amino acids. The CDR3 sequence: CASSLTFGGGVSTDTQYF. The CDR3 region has the DNA TGTGCCAGCAGCCTTACTTTCGGGGGAGGGGTCAGCACAGATACGCAGTATTTT.